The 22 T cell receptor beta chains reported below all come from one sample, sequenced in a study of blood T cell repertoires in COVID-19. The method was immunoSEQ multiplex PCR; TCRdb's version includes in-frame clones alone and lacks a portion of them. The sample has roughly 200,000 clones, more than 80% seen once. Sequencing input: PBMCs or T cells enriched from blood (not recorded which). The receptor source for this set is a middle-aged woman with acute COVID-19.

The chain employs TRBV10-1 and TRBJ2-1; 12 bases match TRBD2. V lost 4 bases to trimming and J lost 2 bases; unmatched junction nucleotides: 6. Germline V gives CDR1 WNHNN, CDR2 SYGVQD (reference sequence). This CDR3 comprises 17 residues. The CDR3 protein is CASSASGLAGTYNEQFF. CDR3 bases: TGCGCCAGCAGTGCCTCCGGACTAGCGGGGACCTACAATGAGCAGTTCTTC.

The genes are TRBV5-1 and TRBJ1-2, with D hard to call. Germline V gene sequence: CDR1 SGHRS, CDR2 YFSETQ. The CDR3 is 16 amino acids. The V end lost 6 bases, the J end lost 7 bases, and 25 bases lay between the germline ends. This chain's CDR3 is CASKFTSGTQSAGYTF. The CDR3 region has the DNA TGCGCCAGCAAGTTCACGTCGGGTACGCAGTCAGCTGGCTACACCTTC.

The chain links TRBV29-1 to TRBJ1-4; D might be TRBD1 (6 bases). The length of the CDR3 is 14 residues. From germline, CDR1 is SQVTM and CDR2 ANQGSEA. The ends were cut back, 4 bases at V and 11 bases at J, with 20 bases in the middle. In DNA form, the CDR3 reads TGCAGCGTTGCCCTGGACAGTGCGGGTTCGAAACTGTTTTTT. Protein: CSVALDSAGSKLFF. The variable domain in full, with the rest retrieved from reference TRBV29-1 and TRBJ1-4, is SAVISQKPSRDICQRGTSLTIQCQVDSQVTMMFWYRQQPGQSLTLIATANQGSEATYESGFVIDKFPISRPNLTFSTLTVSNMSPEDSSIYLCSVALDSAGSKLFFGSGTQLSVL.

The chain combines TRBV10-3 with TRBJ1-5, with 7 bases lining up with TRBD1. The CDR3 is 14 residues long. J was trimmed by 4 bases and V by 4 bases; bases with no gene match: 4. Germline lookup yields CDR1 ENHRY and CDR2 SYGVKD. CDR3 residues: CAISGDSLNQPQHF. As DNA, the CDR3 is TGTGCCATCAGTGGGGACAGTTTAAATCAGCCCCAGCATTTT.

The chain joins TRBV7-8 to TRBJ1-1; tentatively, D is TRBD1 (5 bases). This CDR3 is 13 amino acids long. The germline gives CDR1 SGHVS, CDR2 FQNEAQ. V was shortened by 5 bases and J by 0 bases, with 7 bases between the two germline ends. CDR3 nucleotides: TGTGCCAGCAGCCGGACACTGAACACTGAAGCTTTCTTT. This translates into CASSRTLNTEAFF.

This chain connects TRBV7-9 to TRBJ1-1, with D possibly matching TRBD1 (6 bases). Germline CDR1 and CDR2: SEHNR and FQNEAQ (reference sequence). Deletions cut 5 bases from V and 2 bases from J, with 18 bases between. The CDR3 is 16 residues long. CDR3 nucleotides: TGTGCCAGCAGCCCCCTCGGGGGGCAGTTCAACACTGAAGCTTTCTTT. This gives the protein CASSPLGGQFNTEAFF. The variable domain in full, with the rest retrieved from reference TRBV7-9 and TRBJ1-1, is DTGVSQNPRHKITKRGQNVTFRCDPISEHNRLYWYRQTLGQGPEFLTYFQNEAQLEKSRLLSDRFSAERPKGSFSTLEIQRTEQGDSAMYLCASSPLGGQFNTEAFFGQGTRLTVV.

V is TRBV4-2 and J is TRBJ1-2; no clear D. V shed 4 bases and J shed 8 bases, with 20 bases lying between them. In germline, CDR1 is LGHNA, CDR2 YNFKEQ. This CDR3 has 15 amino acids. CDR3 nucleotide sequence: TGTGCCAGCAGCCTCGCTACTCTCTCCCGTTCGGGCTACACCTTC. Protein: CASSLATLSRSGYTF.

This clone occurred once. The CDR3 DNA reads as TGTGCCAGCAGTGAACGGGCGGGGACAGGGAATTCTGGAAACACCATATATTTT. Amino acid sequence: CASSERAGTGNSGNTIYF. The rearrangement links TRBV2 to TRBJ1-3; 9 bases align to TRBD1. V gave up 2 bases and J gave up 1 base; unmatched junction bases: 9. Looked up from germline, CDR1 is SNHLY and CDR2 is FYNNEI. There are 18 residues in the CDR3.

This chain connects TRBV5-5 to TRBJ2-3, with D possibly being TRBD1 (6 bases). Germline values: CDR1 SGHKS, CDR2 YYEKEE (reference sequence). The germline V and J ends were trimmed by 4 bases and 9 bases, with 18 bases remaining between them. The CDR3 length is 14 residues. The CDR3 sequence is CASSLGSVQGTQYF. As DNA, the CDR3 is TGTGCCAGCAGCCTAGGGTCAGTGCAGGGGACGCAGTATTTT.

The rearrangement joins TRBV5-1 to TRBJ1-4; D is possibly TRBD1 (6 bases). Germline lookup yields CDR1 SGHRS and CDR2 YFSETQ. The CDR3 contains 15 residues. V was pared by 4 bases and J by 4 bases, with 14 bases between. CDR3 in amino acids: CASSPQGQLNEKLFF. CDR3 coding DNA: TGCGCCAGCAGCCCCCAGGGGCAGCTTAATGAAAAACTGTTTTTT.

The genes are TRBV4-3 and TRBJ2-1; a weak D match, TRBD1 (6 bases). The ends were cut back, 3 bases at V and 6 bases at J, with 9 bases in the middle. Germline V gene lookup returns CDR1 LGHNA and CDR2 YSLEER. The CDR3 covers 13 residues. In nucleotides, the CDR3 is TGCGCCAGCAGCCACATGGACAGCAATGAGCAGTTCTTC. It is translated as CASSHMDSNEQFF.

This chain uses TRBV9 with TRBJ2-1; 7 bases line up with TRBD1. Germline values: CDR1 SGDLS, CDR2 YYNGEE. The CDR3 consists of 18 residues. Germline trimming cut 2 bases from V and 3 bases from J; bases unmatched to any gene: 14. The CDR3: CASSVKGRQGLFYNEQFF. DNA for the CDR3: TGTGCCAGCAGCGTTAAGGGGAGACAGGGCCTTTTCTACAATGAGCAGTTCTTC.

The CDR3 bases are TGCGCCAGCAGCCAAGGGGACAAAGCTAACTATGGCTACACCTTC. Translating it yields CASSQGDKANYGYTF. The gene calls are TRBV4-1 and TRBJ1-2; D might be TRBD1 (6 bases). CDR1 MGHRA and CDR2 YSYEKL come from the germline V gene. CDR3 size: 15 residues. Trimming shortened V by 1 base and J by 0 bases, and 9 bases separated the two germline ends.

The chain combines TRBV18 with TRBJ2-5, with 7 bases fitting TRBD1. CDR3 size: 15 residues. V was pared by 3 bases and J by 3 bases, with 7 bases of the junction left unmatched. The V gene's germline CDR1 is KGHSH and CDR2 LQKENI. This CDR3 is CASSPQGTAKETQYF. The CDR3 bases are TGTGCCAGCTCACCGCAAGGGACAGCCAAAGAGACCCAGTACTTC.

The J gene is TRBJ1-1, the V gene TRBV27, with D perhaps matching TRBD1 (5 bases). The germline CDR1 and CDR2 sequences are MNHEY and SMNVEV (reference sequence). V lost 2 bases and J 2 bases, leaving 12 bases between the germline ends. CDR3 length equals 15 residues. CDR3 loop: CASSLRGSANTEAFF. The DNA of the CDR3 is TGTGCCAGCAGTTTAAGGGGCAGCGCTAACACTGAAGCTTTCTTT.

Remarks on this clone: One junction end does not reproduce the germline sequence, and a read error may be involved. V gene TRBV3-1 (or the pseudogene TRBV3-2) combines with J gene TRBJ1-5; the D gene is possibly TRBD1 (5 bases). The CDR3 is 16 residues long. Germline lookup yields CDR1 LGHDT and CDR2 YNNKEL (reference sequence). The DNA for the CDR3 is TGTGCCAGCAGCCAATCCGGCCAGGGTAGCTATCAGCCCCAGCATTTT. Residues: CASSQSGQGSYQPQHF.

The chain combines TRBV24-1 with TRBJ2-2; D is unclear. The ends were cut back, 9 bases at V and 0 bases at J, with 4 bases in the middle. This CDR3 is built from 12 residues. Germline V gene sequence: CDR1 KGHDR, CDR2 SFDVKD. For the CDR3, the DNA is TGTGCCACCTCAGCGAACACCGGGGAGCTGTTTTTT. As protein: CATSANTGELFF.

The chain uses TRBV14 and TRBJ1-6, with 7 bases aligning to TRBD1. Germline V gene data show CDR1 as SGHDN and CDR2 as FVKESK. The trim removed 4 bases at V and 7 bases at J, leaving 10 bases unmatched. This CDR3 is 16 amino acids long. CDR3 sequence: CASSPYNRGGNSPLHF. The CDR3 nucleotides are TGTGCCAGCAGCCCATATAACAGGGGAGGAAATTCACCCCTCCACTTT.

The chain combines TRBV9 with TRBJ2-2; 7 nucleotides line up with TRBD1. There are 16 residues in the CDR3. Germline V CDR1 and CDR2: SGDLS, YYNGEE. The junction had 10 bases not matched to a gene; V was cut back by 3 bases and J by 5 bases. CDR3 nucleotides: TGTGCCAGCAGCGCCCTAGGGACAGCCCGAACCGGGGAGCTGTTTTTT. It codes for CASSALGTARTGELFF.

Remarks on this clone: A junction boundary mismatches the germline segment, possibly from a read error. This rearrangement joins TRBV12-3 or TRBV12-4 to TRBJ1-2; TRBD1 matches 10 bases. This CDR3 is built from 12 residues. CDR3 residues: CASREDRGTPGF. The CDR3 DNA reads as TGTGCCAGCAGGGAGGACAGGGGGACCCCAGGTTTC.

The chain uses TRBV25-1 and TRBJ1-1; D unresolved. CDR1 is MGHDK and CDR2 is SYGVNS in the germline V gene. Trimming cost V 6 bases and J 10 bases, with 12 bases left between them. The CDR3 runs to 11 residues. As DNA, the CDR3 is TGTGCCAGCAGGGGCGCCCTGGTAGCTTTCTTT. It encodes CASRGALVAFF.

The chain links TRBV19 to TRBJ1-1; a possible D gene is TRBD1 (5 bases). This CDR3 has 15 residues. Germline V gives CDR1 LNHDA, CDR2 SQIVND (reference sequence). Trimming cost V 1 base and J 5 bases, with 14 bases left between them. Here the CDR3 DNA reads TGTGCCAGTAGTATAGCTCGCGGGGCGCGGACTGAAGCTTTCTTT. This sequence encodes CASSIARGARTEAFF.